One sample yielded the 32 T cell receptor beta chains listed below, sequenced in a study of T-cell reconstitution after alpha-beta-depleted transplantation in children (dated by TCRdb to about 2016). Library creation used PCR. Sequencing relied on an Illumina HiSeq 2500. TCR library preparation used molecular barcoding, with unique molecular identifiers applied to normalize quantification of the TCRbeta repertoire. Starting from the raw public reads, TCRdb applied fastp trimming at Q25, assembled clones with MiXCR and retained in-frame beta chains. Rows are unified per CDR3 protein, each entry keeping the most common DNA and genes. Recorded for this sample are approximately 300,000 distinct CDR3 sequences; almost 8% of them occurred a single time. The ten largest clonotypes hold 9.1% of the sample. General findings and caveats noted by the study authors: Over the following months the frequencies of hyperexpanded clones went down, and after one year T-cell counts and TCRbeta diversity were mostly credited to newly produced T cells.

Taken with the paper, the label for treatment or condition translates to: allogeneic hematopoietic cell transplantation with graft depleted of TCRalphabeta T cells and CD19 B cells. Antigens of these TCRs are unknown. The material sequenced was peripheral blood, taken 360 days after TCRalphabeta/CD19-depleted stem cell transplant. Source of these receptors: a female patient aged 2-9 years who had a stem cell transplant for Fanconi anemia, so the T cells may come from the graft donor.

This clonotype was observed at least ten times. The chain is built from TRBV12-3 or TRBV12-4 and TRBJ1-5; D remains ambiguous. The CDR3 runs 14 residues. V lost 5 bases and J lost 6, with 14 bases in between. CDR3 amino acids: CASSDGRSAQPQHF. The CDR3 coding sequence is TGTGCCAGCAGTGACGGAAGGTCAGCTCAGCCCCAGCATTTT.

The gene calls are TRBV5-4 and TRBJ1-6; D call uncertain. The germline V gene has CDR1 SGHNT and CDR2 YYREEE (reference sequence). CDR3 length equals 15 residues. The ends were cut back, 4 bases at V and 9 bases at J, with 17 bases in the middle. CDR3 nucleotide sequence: TGTGCCAGCAGCCCCGAGATAGCCCAAACTTCACCCCTCCACTTT. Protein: CASSPEIAQTSPLHF.

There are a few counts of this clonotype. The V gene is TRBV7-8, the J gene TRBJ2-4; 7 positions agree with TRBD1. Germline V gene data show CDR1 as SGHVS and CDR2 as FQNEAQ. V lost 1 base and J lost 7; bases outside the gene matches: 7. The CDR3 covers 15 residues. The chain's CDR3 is CASSLVGMTGNIQYF. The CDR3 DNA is TGTGCCAGCAGCTTAGTAGGGATGACAGGGAACATTCAGTACTTC. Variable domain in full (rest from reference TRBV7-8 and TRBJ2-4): GAGVSQSPRYKVAKRGQDVALRCDPISGHVSLFWYQQALGQGPEFLTYFQNEAQLDKSGLPSDRFFAERPEGSVSTLKIQRTQQEDSAVYLCASSLVGMTGNIQYFGAGTRLSVL.

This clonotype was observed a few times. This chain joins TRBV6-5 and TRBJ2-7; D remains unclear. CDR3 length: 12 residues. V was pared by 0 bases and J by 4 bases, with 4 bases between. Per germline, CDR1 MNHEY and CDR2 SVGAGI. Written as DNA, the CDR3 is TGTGCCAGCAGTTACTCGGAGTACGAGCAGTACTTC. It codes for CASSYSEYEQYF.

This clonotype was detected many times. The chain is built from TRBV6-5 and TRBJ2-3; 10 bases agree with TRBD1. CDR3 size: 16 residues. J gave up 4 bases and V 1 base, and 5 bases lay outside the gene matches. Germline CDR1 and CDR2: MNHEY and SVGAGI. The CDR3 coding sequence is TGTGCCAGCAGTTACTGGACAGGGGGACGGGCAGATACGCAGTATTTT. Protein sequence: CASSYWTGGRADTQYF.

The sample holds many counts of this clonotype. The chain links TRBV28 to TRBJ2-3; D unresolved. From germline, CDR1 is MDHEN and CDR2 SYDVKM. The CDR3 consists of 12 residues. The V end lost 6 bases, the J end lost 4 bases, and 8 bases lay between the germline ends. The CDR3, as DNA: TGTGCCAGCAGAGAGTTGCCAGATACGCAGTATTTT. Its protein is CASRELPDTQYF.

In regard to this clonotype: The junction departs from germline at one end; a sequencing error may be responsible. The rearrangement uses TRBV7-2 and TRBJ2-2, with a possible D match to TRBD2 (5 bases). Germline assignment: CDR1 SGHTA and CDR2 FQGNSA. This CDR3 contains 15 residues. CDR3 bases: TGTGCCAGCAGCTTAGCTGGGCAGAACACCGGGGAGCTGTGTTTT. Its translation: CASSLAGQNTGELCF. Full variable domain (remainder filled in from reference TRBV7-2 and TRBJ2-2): GAGVSQSPSNKVTEKGKDVELRCDPISGHTALYWYRQSLGQGLEFLIYFQGNSAPDKSGLPSDRFSAERTGGSVSTLTIQRTQQEDSAVYLCASSLAGQNTGELCFGEGSRLTVL.

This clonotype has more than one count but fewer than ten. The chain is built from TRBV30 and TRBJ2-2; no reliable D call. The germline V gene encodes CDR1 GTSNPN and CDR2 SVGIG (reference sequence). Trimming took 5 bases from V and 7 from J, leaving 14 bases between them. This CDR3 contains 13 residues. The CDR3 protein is CAWQLILVGELFF. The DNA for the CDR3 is TGTGCCTGGCAGTTGATTTTGGTCGGGGAGCTGTTTTTT.

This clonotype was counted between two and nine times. In DNA, the CDR3 is TGTGCCAGCAGCTTCGGGATCCGGGACGGACCTAACTATGGCTACACCTTC. Amino acid sequence: CASSFGIRDGPNYGYTF. V is TRBV11-2 and J is TRBJ1-2, with D possibly TRBD1 on 5 matching bases. Germline assignment: CDR1 SGHAT and CDR2 FQNNGV. Trimming pared 3 bases from V and 0 bases from J, leaving 17 bases between. The CDR3 has 17 amino acids.

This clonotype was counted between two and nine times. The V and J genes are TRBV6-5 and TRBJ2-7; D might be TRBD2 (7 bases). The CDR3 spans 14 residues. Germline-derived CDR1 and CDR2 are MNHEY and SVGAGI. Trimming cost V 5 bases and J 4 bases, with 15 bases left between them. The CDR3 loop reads CASSTPGGAYEQYF. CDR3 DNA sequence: TGTGCCAGCAGTACCCCGGGGGGCGCATACGAGCAGTACTTC.

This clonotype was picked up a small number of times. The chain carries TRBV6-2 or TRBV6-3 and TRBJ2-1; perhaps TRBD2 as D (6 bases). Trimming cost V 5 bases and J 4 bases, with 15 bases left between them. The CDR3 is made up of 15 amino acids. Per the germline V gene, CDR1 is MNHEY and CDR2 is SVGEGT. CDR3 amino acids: CASSPRENRYNEQFF. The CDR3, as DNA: TGTGCCAGCAGTCCTCGGGAGAATAGGTACAATGAGCAGTTCTTC.

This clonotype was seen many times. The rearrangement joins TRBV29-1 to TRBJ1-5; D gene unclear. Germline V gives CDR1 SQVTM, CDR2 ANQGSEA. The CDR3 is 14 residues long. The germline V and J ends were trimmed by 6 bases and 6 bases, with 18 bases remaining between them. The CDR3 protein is CSVTAGSVGQPQHF. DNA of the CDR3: TGCAGCGTAACGGCCGGGAGCGTTGGTCAGCCCCAGCATTTT.

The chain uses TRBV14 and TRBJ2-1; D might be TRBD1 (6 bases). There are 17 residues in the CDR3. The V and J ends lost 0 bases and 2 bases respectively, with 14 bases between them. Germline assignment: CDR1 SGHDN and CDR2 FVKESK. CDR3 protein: CASSQDPRQAPYNEQFF. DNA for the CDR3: TGTGCCAGCAGCCAAGATCCCCGACAGGCCCCCTACAATGAGCAGTTCTTC.

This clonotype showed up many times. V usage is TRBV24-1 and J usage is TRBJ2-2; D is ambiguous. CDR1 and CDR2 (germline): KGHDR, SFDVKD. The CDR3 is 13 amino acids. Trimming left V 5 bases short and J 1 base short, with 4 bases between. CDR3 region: CATSAGNTGELFF. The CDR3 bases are TGTGCCACCAGTGCGGGGAACACCGGGGAGCTGTTTTTT.

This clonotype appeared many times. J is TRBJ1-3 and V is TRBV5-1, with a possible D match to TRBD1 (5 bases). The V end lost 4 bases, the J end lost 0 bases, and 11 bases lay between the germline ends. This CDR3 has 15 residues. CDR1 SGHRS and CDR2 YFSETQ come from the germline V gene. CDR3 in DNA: TGCGCCAGCAGCCTAGGGACTGGCTCTGGAAACACCATATATTTT. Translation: CASSLGTGSGNTIYF.

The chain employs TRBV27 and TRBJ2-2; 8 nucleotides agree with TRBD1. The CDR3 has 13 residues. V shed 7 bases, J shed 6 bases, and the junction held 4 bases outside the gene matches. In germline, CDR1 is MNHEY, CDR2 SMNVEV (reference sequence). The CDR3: CASTDREAGELFF. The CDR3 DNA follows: TGTGCCAGCACGGACAGGGAGGCCGGGGAGCTGTTTTTT.

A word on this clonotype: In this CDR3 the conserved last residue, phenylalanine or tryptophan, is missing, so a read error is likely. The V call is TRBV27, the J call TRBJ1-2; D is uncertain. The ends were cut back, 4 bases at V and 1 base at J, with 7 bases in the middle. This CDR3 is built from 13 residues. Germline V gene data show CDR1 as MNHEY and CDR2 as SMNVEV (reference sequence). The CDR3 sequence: CASSSTSNYGYTS. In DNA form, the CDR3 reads TGTGCCAGCAGTTCCACAAGTAACTATGGCTACACCTCC.

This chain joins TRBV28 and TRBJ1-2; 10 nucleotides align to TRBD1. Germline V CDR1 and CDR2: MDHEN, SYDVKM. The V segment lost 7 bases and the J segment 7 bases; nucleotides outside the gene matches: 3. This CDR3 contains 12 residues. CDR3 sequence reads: CASKTGGPGYTF. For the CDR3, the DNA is TGTGCCAGCAAGACAGGGGGCCCTGGCTACACCTTC.

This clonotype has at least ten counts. As DNA, the CDR3 is TGTGCCAGCAGTTACCTCCCTAGCGGCGTCTACAATGAGCAGTTCTTC. Its translation is CASSYLPSGVYNEQFF. V is TRBV27 and J is TRBJ2-1; 7 nucleotides agree with TRBD2. The V segment lost 4 bases and the J segment 3 bases; nucleotides outside the gene matches: 9. Germline values: CDR1 MNHEY, CDR2 SMNVEV (reference sequence). This CDR3 contains 16 residues.

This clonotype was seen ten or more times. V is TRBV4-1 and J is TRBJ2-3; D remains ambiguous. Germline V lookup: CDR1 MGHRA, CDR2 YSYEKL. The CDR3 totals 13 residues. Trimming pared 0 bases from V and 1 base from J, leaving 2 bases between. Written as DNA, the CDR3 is TGCGCCAGCAGCCAAGAGGGCACAGATACGCAGTATTTT. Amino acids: CASSQEGTDTQYF.

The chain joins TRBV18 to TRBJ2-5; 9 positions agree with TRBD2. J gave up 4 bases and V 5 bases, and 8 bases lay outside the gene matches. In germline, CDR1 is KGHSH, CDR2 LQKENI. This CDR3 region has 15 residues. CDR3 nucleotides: TGTGCCAGCTCATCATTAGCGGGGGAGGCAGAGACCCAGTACTTC. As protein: CASSSLAGEAETQYF.

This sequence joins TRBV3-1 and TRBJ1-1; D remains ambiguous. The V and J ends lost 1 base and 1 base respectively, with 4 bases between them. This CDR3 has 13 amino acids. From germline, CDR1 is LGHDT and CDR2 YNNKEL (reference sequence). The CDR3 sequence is CASSQAQNTEAFF. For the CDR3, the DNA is TGTGCCAGCAGCCAAGCACAGAACACTGAAGCTTTCTTT.

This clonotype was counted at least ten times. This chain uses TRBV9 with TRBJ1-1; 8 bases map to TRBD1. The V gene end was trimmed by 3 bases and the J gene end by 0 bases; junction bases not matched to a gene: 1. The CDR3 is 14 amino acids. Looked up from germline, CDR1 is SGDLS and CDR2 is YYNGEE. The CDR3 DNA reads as TGTGCCAGCAGCGCAGGGGGCCTGAACACTGAAGCTTTCTTT. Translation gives CASSAGGLNTEAFF.

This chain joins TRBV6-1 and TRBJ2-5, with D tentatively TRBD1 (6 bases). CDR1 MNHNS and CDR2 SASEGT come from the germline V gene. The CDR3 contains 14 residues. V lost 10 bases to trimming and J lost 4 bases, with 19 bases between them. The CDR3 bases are TGTGCCACACTACCCAGGGGAATAGGAGAGACCCAGTACTTC. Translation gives CATLPRGIGETQYF.

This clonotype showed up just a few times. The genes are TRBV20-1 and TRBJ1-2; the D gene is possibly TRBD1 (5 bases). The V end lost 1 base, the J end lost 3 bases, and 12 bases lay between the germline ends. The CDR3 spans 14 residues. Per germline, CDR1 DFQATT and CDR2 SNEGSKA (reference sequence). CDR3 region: CSARADSEYYGYTF. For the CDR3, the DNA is TGCAGTGCTAGAGCAGACAGCGAGTACTATGGCTACACCTTC.

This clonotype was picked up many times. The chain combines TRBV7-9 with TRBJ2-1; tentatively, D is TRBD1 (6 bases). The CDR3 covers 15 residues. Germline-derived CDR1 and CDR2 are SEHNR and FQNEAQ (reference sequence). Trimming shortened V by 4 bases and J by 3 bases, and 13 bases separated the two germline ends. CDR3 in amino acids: CASSSPQTGYNEQFF. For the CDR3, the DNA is TGTGCCAGCAGCTCCCCTCAGACAGGCTACAATGAGCAGTTCTTC. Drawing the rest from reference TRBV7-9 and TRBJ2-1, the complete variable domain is DTGVSQNPRHKITKRGQNVTFRCDPISEHNRLYWYRQTLGQGPEFLTYFQNEAQLEKSRLLSDRFSAERPKGSFSTLEIQRTEQGDSAMYLCASSSPQTGYNEQFFGPGTRLTVL.

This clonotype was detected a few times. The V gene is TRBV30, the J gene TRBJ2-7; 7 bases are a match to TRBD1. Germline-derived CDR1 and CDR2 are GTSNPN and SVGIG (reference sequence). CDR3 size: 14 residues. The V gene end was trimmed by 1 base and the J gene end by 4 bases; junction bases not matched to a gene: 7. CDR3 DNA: TGTGCCTGGAGTGCGGACAGGTTGTTGTACGAGCAGTACTTC. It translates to CAWSADRLLYEQYF.

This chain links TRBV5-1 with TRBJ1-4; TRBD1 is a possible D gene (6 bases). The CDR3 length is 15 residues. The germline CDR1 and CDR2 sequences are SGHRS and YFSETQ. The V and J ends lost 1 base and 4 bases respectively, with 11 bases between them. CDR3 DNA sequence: TGCGCCAGCAGCTTGCGAGGGGGAAATAATGAAAAACTGTTTTTT. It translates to CASSLRGGNNEKLFF.

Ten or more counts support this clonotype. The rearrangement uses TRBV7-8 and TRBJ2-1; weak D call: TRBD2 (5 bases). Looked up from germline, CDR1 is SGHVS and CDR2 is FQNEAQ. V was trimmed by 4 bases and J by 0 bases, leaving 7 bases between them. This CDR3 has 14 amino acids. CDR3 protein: CASSSGVSYNEQFF. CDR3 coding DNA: TGTGCCAGCAGCTCCGGGGTCTCCTACAATGAGCAGTTCTTC.

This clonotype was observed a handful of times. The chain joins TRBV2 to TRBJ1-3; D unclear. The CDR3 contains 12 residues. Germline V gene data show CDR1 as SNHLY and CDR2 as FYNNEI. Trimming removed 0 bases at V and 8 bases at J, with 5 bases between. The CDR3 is CASSEARDTIYF. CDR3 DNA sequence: TGTGCCAGCAGTGAAGCGCGGGACACCATATATTTT.

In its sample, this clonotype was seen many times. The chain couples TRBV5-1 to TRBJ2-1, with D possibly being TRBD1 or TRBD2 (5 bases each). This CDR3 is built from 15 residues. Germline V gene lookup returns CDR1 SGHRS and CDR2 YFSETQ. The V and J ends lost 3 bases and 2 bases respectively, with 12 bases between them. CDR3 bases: TGCGCCAGCAGCTGGGACCTTCCTACCTACAATGAGCAGTTCTTC. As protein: CASSWDLPTYNEQFF.

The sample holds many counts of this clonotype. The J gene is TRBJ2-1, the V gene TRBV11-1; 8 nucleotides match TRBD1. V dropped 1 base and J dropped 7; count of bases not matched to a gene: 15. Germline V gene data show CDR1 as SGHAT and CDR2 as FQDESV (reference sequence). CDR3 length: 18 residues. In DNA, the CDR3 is TGTGCCAGCAGCTTAGTCGCATGGACAGGGAGCTTCATAAATGAGCAGTTCTTC. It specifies CASSLVAWTGSFINEQFF.